This T cell receptor beta chain was captured in a study of shared clonotypes between healthy human individuals. Study observations and caveats: In the sorted subsets, rarefaction showed sequencing was incomplete despite large depth. Larger estimated richness was generally seen in naive subsets than in memory subsets.

Assay: immunoSEQ multiplex PCR; the TCRdb copy retains only in-frame clones and omits some. This table holds some 200,000 clones, 66% found once. The investigators split CD4+ cells into a CD45RA+ naive subset and a CD45RA-negative memory subset. A word on this clone: Its antigen is unidentified.

The CDR3 spans 13 residues. In germline, CDR1 is SGHRS, CDR2 YFSETQ. V was clipped by 9 bases and J by 2 bases, with 14 bases between them. This chain joins TRBV5-1 and TRBJ2-5; D not certain. The TCR originated in a man aged 30 to 39 in good health. Input material: memory CD4+ T cells sorted from blood. Regarding subset: CD45RA-negative fraction. DNA for the CDR3: TGCGCCACTGCCCGGAGTATTCAAGAGACCCAGTACTTC. Encoded protein: CATARSIQETQYF. Drawing the rest from reference TRBV5-1 and TRBJ2-5, the complete variable domain is KAGVTQTPRYLIKTRGQQVTLSCSPISGHRSVSWYQQTPGQGLQFLFEYFSETQRNKGNFPGRFSGRQFSNSRSEMNVSTLELGDSALYLCATARSIQETQYFGPGTRLLVL.